Sequencing of this TCR beta chain was carried out in a study of shared clonotypes between healthy human individuals. Replicate sorted-subset PCRs were loaded with around 200 ng DNA, 30,000 to 35,000 T cell genomes. TCRdb's copy holds only in-frame clones and misses some; the assay was immunoSEQ multiplex PCR. The sample carries roughly 590,000 clones, 95% recorded once. Findings of the study overall: With few donors, the genetic and exposure-history diversity represented was limited.

Trimming pared 0 bases from V and 1 base from J, leaving 5 bases between. From germline, CDR1 is SGHDT and CDR2 YYEEEE. There are 14 residues in the CDR3. A note on this clone: Antigen unknown. The sample carries other DNA sequences with the same CDR3.

Selected positively for CCR7 and CD45RO-negative, naive CD8 cells excluded terminally differentiated effector memory CD45RA+ cells. The J gene is TRBJ1-3, the V gene TRBV5-6; D is unresolved. The sequencing sample was made of naive CD8+ T cells sorted from blood. This receptor was identified in a woman under 40 in good health. The CDR3 DNA sequence: TGTGCCAGCAGCTTGGGGGGATCTGGAAACACCATATATTTT. Translating gives CASSLGGSGNTIYF.